This T cell receptor (beta chain) was sequenced during a study of identifying expanded T cells in peripheral blood. Overall study findings and caveats: Differentially abundant clones: around 1.2 between replicates, just under 17 at roughly 2 weeks, less than 20 at four. Clone count variance between approximately 2-week samples rose with total template count.

Using immunoSEQ multiplex PCR, the repertoire was profiled, and TCRdb retains in-frame clones only, with some absent. The table lists 120,000 or so clones, about 80% of them singletons, with roughly 3.3% in the top ten. Collection occurred without any documented infections or immune events in donors. Trimming cost V 3 bases and J 9 bases; bases outside gene matches: 11. Germline V gives CDR1 SGHRS, CDR2 YFSETQ. The length of the CDR3 is 16 residues. Only one count was recorded for this clone. Antigen specificity is unknown. The sample comprised blood. This TCR derives from a person aged 18 to 70 in good health. The chain uses TRBV5-1 and TRBJ2-1; the match to TRBD2 covers 11 bases. CDR3 sequence reads: CASSYATGLAGGEQFF. The CDR3 DNA sequence: TGCGCCAGCAGCTACGCGACTGGACTAGCGGGTGGTGAGCAGTTCTTC.